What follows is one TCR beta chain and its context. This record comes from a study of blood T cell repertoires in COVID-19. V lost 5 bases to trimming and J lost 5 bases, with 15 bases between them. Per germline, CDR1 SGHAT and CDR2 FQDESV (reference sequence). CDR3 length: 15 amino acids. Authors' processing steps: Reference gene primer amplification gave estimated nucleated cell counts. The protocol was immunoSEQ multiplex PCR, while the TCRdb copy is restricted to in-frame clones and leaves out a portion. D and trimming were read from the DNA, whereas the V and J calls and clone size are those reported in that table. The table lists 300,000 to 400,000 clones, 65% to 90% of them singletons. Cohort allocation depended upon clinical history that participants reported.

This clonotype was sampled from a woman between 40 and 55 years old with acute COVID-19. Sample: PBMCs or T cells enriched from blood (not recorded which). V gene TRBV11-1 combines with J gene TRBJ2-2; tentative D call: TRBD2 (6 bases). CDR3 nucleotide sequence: TGTGCCAGCAGCCCCGGCGGGACGGGAACCGGGGAGCTGTTTTTT. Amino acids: CASSPGGTGTGELFF.